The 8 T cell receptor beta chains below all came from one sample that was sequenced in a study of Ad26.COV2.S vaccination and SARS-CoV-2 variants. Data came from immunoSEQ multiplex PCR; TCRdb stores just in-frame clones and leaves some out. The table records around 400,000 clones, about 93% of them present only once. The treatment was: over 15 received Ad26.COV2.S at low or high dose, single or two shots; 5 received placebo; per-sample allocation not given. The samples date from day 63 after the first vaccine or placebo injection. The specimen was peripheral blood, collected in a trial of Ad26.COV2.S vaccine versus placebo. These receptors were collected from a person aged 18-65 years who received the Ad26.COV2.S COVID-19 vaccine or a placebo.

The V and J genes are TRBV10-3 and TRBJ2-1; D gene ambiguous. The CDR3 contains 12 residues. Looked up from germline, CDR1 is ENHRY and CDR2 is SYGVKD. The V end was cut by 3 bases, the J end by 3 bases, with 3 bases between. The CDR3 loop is CAISDSYNEQFF. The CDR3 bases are TGTGCCATCAGTGACAGCTACAATGAGCAGTTCTTC.

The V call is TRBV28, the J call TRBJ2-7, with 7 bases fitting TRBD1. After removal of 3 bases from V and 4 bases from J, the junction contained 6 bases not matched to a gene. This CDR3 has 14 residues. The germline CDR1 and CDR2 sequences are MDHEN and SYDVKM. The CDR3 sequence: CASSLVTGYYEQYF. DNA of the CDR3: TGTGCCAGCAGTTTGGTGACAGGGTATTACGAGCAGTACTTC.

CDR3 coding DNA: TGTGCCAGCAGCATCGGGACAGGGAGTTCAGATACGCAGTATTTT. Its protein is CASSIGTGSSDTQYF. The chain employs TRBV7-6 and TRBJ2-3; 9 bases match TRBD1. Germline V gives CDR1 SGHVS, CDR2 FNYEAQ. Trimming took 5 bases from V and 4 from J; bases not matched to a gene: 7. CDR3 length equals 15 residues.

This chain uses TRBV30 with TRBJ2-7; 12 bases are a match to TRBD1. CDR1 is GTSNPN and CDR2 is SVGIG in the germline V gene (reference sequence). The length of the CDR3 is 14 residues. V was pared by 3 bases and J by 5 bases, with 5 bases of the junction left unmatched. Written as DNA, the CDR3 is TGTGCCTGGAGGCCGGGACAGGGGGCCCACGAGCAGTACTTC. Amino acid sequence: CAWRPGQGAHEQYF.

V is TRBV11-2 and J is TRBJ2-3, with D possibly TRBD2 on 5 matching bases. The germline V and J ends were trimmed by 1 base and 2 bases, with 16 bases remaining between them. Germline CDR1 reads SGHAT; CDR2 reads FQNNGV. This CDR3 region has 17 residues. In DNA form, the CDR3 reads TGTGCCAGCAGCTTAGGTTGGGGAGCTGGACCCACAGATACGCAGTATTTT. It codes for CASSLGWGAGPTDTQYF.

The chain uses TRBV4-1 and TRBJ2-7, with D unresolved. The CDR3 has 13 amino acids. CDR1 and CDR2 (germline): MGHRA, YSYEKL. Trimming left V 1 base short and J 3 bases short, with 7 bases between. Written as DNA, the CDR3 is TGCGCCAGCAGCCAAGGGGTAAGCTACGAGCAGTACTTC. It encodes CASSQGVSYEQYF.

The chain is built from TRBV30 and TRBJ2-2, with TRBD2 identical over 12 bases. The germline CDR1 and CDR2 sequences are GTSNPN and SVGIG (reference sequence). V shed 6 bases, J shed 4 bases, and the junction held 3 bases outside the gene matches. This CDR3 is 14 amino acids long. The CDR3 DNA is TGTGCCTGCCCTAGCGGGAGGGCCACCGGGGAGCTGTTTTTT. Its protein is CACPSGRATGELFF.

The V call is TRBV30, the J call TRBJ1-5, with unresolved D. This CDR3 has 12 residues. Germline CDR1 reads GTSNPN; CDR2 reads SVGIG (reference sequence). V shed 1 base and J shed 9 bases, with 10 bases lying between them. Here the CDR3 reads CAWSGLGGPQHF. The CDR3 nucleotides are TGTGCCTGGAGTGGCCTAGGAGGGCCCCAGCATTTT.